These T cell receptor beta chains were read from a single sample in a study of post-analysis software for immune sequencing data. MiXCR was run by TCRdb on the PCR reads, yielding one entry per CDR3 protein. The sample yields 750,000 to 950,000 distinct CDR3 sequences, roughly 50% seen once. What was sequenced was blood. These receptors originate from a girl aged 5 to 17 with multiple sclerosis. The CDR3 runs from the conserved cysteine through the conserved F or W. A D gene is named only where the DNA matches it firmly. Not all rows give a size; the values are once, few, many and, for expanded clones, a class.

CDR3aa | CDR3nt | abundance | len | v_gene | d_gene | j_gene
CSARDRTGEGYGYTF | TGCAGTGCTAGAGACCGAACAGGGGAGGGCTATGGCTACACCTTC | . | 15 | TRBV20-1 | TRBD1 | TRBJ1-2
CSARSPGSNTDTQYF | TGCAGTGCTAGGTCCCCAGGGAGCAACACAGATACGCAGTATTTT | . | 15 | TRBV20-1 | . | TRBJ2-3
CASSLEPGLASSHEQYF | TGCGCCAGCAGCTTGGAGCCGGGACTAGCGAGTTCCCACGAGCAGTACTTC | . | 17 | TRBV5-1 | TRBD2 | TRBJ2-7
CSAPGQGNTEAFF | TGCAGTGCCCCGGGACAGGGGAACACTGAAGCTTTCTTT | few | 13 | TRBV29-1 | TRBD1 | TRBJ1-1
CASSSSRNTEAFF | TGTGCCAGCAGCTCCTCACGGAACACTGAAGCTTTCTTT | few | 13 | TRBV7-3 | . | TRBJ1-1
CSAWELETQYF | TGCAGCGCTTGGGAGTTGGAGACCCAGTACTTC | . | 11 | TRBV29-1 | . | TRBJ2-5
CASSLRGGQVDQETQYF | TGTGCCAGCAGCTTGAGAGGGGGACAGGTGGATCAAGAGACCCAGTACTTC | . | 17 | TRBV5-6 | TRBD1 | TRBJ2-5
CASRDEHPFYEQYF | TGTGCCAGCAGGGATGAACATCCCTTCTACGAGCAGTACTTC | few | 14 | TRBV28 | . | TRBJ2-7
CASCRSRGDWTYEQYF | TGTGCCAGCTGTAGGTCCAGGGGCGACTGGACCTACGAGCAGTACTTC | . | 16 | TRBV12-3/TRBV12-4 | . | TRBJ2-7
CSARVGTENIQYF | TGCAGTGCTAGAGTAGGGACTGAAAACATTCAGTACTTC | . | 13 | TRBV20-1 | . | TRBJ2-4
CSVLDTGVYEQYF | TGCAGCGTTCTAGACACTGGAGTGTACGAGCAGTACTTC | . | 13 | TRBV29-1 | . | TRBJ2-7
CSVEGYTGKSRETQYF | TGCAGCGTTGAAGGATATACCGGGAAGTCGCGAGAGACCCAGTACTTC | . | 16 | TRBV29-1 | . | TRBJ2-5
CASTHPRGPSGYTF | TGTGCCAGCACACACCCCAGGGGCCCGTCGGGCTACACCTTC | few | 14 | TRBV7-2 | . | TRBJ1-2
CSAAGLAGVNAGGYEQFF | TGCAGTGCCGCGGGACTAGCGGGAGTAAATGCGGGTGGATATGAGCAGTTCTTC | . | 18 | TRBV20-1 | TRBD2 | TRBJ2-1
CASSFWTGGQETQYF | TGTGCCAGCAGCTTCTGGACAGGGGGCCAAGAGACCCAGTACTTC | . | 15 | TRBV7-8 | TRBD1 | TRBJ2-5
CASSQERVRGRAYEQYF | TGTGCCAGCAGCCAAGAGAGGGTACGGGGCAGAGCCTACGAGCAGTACTTC | . | 17 | TRBV3-1 | . | TRBJ2-7
CSVAAGFDGHTF | TGCAGCGTTGCGGCAGGGTTTGATGGCCACACCTTC | . | 12 | TRBV29-1 | . | TRBJ1-2